This entry lists 28 T cell receptor beta chains sequenced from one sample in a study of T cell changes during pregnancy in multiple sclerosis (dated by TCRdb to about 2019). Library construction relied on the immunoSEQ multiplex PCR assay. The immuneACCESS repertoire file appears here via TCRdb, limited to in-frame rearrangements. These files lack a portion of the clones; in checked studies, under half of the deficit traces to unresolved V genes, and the cause of the others is not known. This sample holds roughly 93,000 clones; 85% to 95% were observed only once. 2% to 2.5% of the sample belongs to the ten largest clones. The source material was peripheral blood, sampled after pregnancy. The receptors derive from a female donor with multiple sclerosis, enrolled in a pregnancy study.

The chain is built from TRBV19 and TRBJ1-1; TRBD1 matches 8 bases. The CDR3 is 17 residues long. Germline CDR1 LNHDA, CDR2 SQIVND (reference sequence). The V gene end was trimmed by 4 bases and the J gene end by 3 bases; junction bases not matched to a gene: 13. The CDR3 sequence is CASSTPGQESADTEAFF. In DNA, the CDR3 is TGTGCCAGTAGTACCCCGGGACAGGAGTCGGCGGACACTGAAGCTTTCTTT.

CDR3: CASSLRGSYNEQFF. The DNA for the CDR3 is TGTGCCAGCAGTTTGCGGGGGAGCTACAATGAGCAGTTCTTC. The V and J genes are TRBV27 and TRBJ2-1, with 7 bases identical to TRBD2. V shed 3 bases and J 3 bases; nucleotides not matched to a gene: 2. The CDR3 spans 14 residues. Looked up from germline, CDR1 is MNHEY and CDR2 is SMNVEV (reference sequence).

The rearrangement uses TRBV10-3 and TRBJ2-1, with D possibly being TRBD2 (6 bases). Trimming cost V 2 bases and J 9 bases, with 20 bases left between them. This CDR3 is built from 16 residues. Per the germline V gene, CDR1 is ENHRY and CDR2 is SYGVKD. CDR3: CAISEPRFGTEGEQFF. The DNA for the CDR3 is TGTGCCATCAGTGAGCCTCGCTTTGGGACTGAAGGTGAGCAGTTCTTC.

The table lists this clone with a few counts. The chain recombines TRBV19 with TRBJ1-2; the D gene is possibly TRBD1 (6 bases). CDR3 size: 14 residues. Germline V gene sequence: CDR1 LNHDA, CDR2 SQIVND (reference sequence). With 1 base removed from V and 8 bases from J, the gap between germline ends came to 14 bases. The CDR3 bases are TGTGCCAGTAGTATAGTAGAGGGGGTTCGCGGCTACACCTTC. It specifies CASSIVEGVRGYTF.

The chain recombines TRBV30 with TRBJ2-7; maybe TRBD1 (6 bases). Germline CDR1 is GTSNPN and CDR2 is SVGIG (reference sequence). V was trimmed by 0 bases and J by 4 bases, leaving 13 bases between them. This CDR3 is built from 14 residues. CDR3 residues: CAWSVQDSPYEQYF. DNA for the CDR3: TGTGCCTGGAGTGTACAGGACAGCCCTTACGAGCAGTACTTC.

The chain carries TRBV7-9 and TRBJ2-7, with TRBD1 as a possible D gene (5 bases). CDR1 is SEHNR and CDR2 is FQNEAQ in the germline V gene (reference sequence). V lost 3 bases, J lost 5 bases, and 11 bases lay in between. CDR3 size: 13 residues. This CDR3 is CASSLEGVHEQYF. In DNA form, the CDR3 reads TGTGCCAGCAGCTTGGAAGGGGTCCACGAGCAGTACTTC. Combining the CDR3 with reference TRBV7-9 and TRBJ2-7 gives the whole variable domain DTGVSQNPRHKITKRGQNVTFRCDPISEHNRLYWYRQTLGQGPEFLTYFQNEAQLEKSRLLSDRFSAERPKGSFSTLEIQRTEQGDSAMYLCASSLEGVHEQYFGPGTRLTVT.

The chain joins TRBV7-2 to TRBJ2-2; 8 bases agree with TRBD2. The germline CDR1 and CDR2 sequences are SGHTA and FQGNSA. Trimming removed 5 bases from V and 0 bases from J; junction bases left unmatched: 5. CDR3 size: 16 residues. The CDR3 loop is CASSPPGLANTGELFF. DNA of the CDR3: TGTGCCAGCAGCCCGCCGGGACTAGCGAACACCGGGGAGCTGTTTTTT.

The chain has TRBV10-1 and TRBJ1-1, with D possibly TRBD1 on 5 matching bases. The CDR3 loop spans 17 amino acids. With 2 bases removed from V and 4 bases from J, the gap between germline ends came to 20 bases. Germline V gene lookup returns CDR1 WNHNN and CDR2 SYGVQD (reference sequence). The CDR3 region is CASSERLVGGALTEAFF. The CDR3 DNA reads TGCGCCAGCAGTGAGCGGCTGGTCGGGGGAGCCCTCACTGAAGCTTTCTTT.

The chain couples TRBV5-1 to TRBJ1-2, with a weak D call TRBD1 (5 bases). Germline CDR1 reads SGHRS; CDR2 reads YFSETQ. V dropped 0 bases and J dropped 8 bases, with 11 bases sitting between them. This CDR3 is built from 13 residues. The CDR3 spells CASSLEGNRGYTF. As DNA, the CDR3 is TGCGCCAGCAGCTTGGAGGGAAACAGGGGCTACACCTTC.

The rearrangement uses TRBV18 and TRBJ1-5, with 7 positions matching TRBD1. Trimming took 3 bases from V and 4 from J; bases not matched to a gene: 9. From germline, CDR1 is KGHSH and CDR2 LQKENI. This CDR3 contains 16 residues. CDR3 bases: TGTGCCAGCTCACCGCGATCCGGACAGGCTAATCAGCCCCAGCATTTT. This encodes CASSPRSGQANQPQHF.

The rearrangement links TRBV4-3 to TRBJ2-3; TRBD2 is a possible D gene (6 bases). CDR1 and CDR2 (germline): LGHNA, YSLEER. V was cut by 4 bases and J by 2 bases, with 16 bases left in between. The CDR3 spans 16 residues. As DNA, the CDR3 is TGCGCCAGCAGCCCTTCCAGCGGGTACTACACAGATACGCAGTATTTT. Translated, it gives CASSPSSGYYTDTQYF.

This chain links TRBV5-1 with TRBJ2-4, with 11 bases lining up with TRBD2. The CDR3 length is 18 residues. Germline-derived CDR1 and CDR2 are SGHRS and YFSETQ. Trimming removed 1 base from V and 0 bases from J; junction bases left unmatched: 6. Here the CDR3 DNA reads TGCGCCAGCAGCTTGTGGCTAGCGGGGGGCCAAGCCAAAAACATTCAGTACTTC. Translated: CASSLWLAGGQAKNIQYF.

J is TRBJ1-1 and V is TRBV7-2; D is undetermined. This CDR3 is built from 14 residues. Germline lookup yields CDR1 SGHTA and CDR2 FQGNSA. V was cut by 4 bases and J by 6 bases, with 15 bases left in between. The CDR3 DNA reads TGTGCCAGCAGCTCAAGTTGGGGAGTTTCTGAAGCTTTCTTT. Amino acid sequence: CASSSSWGVSEAFF.

The genes are TRBV6-5 and TRBJ2-1; TRBD2 matches 10 bases. V was clipped by 3 bases and J by 7 bases; unmatched bases: 6. Per germline, CDR1 MNHEY and CDR2 SVGAGI. The CDR3 spans 15 residues. CDR3 nucleotide sequence: TGTGCCAGCAGTTATGGAGCGGGGGGGACTAATGAGCAGTTCTTC. It specifies CASSYGAGGTNEQFF.

In this sample, this clone turned up a few times. The J gene is TRBJ1-4, the V gene TRBV19; TRBD1 might be the D (6 bases). V dropped 6 bases and J dropped 6 bases, with 11 bases sitting between them. The length of the CDR3 is 13 residues. Looked up from germline, CDR1 is LNHDA and CDR2 is SQIVND (reference sequence). The CDR3 spells CASRQGSDEKLFF. The CDR3 DNA is TGTGCCAGTAGGCAGGGGAGTGATGAAAAACTGTTTTTT.

The V gene is TRBV18, the J gene TRBJ1-1; 9 nucleotides line up with TRBD1. CDR1 is KGHSH, CDR2 LQKENI, per germline. The CDR3 has 17 residues. V dropped 2 bases and J dropped 2; count of bases not matched to a gene: 9. The CDR3 is CASSPVTPGQGNTEAFF. The CDR3, as DNA: TGTGCCAGCTCACCAGTAACCCCGGGACAGGGTAACACTGAAGCTTTCTTT.

This chain connects TRBV29-1 to TRBJ2-3; 7 nucleotides agree with TRBD1. The CDR3 contains 15 residues. J gave up 5 bases and V 6 bases, and 14 bases lay outside the gene matches. Germline V lookup: CDR1 SQVTM, CDR2 ANQGSEA. The CDR3 protein is CSVVLKTGKGDTQYF. DNA for the CDR3: TGCAGCGTAGTACTAAAGACAGGGAAAGGAGATACGCAGTATTTT.

The chain joins TRBV29-1 to TRBJ2-2; maybe TRBD2 (5 bases). CDR1 is SQVTM, CDR2 ANQGSEA, per germline. The CDR3 is made up of 15 amino acids. Deletions cut 2 bases from V and 2 bases from J, with 12 bases between. The CDR3 nucleotides read TGCAGCGTTGAAATTGGCCTAGCCAACACCGGGGAGCTGTTTTTT. Its protein is CSVEIGLANTGELFF.

This clone was seen once. The CDR3 region has the DNA TGTGCCAGCAGCTGGGGACAGGGCGGCAACGAGCAGTACTTC. Encoded protein: CASSWGQGGNEQYF. The chain is built from TRBV11-2 and TRBJ2-7; 9 positions match TRBD1. Germline CDR1 reads SGHAT; CDR2 reads FQNNGV. This CDR3 is 14 amino acids long. The ends lost 4 bases at V and 5 bases at J; junction bases unmatched: 6.

This chain links TRBV30 with TRBJ1-5; the D gene is possibly TRBD1 (5 bases). CDR3 length equals 13 residues. The germline V gene encodes CDR1 GTSNPN and CDR2 SVGIG (reference sequence). The V end was cut by 1 base, the J end by 4 bases, with 8 bases between. The CDR3 reads CAWSGSGNQPQHF. The CDR3 nucleotides are TGTGCCTGGAGTGGATCAGGGAATCAGCCCCAGCATTTT.

As regards this clone: This specimen includes other DNA sequences encoding the same CDR3. This chain connects TRBV5-1 to TRBJ2-1, with TRBD1 matching over 10 bases. The CDR3 loop spans 16 amino acids. Germline CDR1 is SGHRS and CDR2 is YFSETQ. J gave up 1 base and V 0 bases, and 1 base lay outside the gene matches. The CDR3 DNA is TGCGCCAGCAGCTTGGGGACAGGGGGGTCCTACAATGAGCAGTTCTTC. This gives the protein CASSLGTGGSYNEQFF.

The V call is TRBV13, the J call TRBJ1-2; D is possibly TRBD1 (6 bases). The CDR3 covers 14 residues. Trimming cost V 7 bases and J 8 bases, with 20 bases left between them. Per the germline V gene, CDR1 is PRHDT and CDR2 is FYEKMQ (reference sequence). The CDR3 bases are TGTGCCAGCACCATTAGGGGGGGGTTGGAGGGCTACACCTTC. Translating gives CASTIRGGLEGYTF.

CDR3 region: CASSLRGVREADTQYF. DNA of the CDR3: TGTGCCAGCAGCTTGAGGGGTGTGCGAGAGGCAGATACGCAGTATTTT. The chain has TRBV5-6 and TRBJ2-3; TRBD1 might be the D (5 bases). This CDR3 has 16 amino acids. Germline values: CDR1 SGHDT, CDR2 YYEEEE. V lost 1 base and J 4 bases, leaving 16 bases between the germline ends.

The chain joins TRBV4-3 to TRBJ1-3, with a weak D call TRBD1 (5 bases). With 2 bases removed from V and 1 base from J, the gap between germline ends came to 9 bases. This CDR3 has 15 residues. CDR1 is LGHNA and CDR2 is YSLEER in the germline V gene. CDR3 protein: CASSQQGTSGNTIYF. In DNA form, the CDR3 reads TGCGCCAGCAGCCAACAGGGAACGTCTGGAAACACCATATATTTT.

The J gene is TRBJ1-6, the V gene TRBV18; no reliable D call. Germline CDR1 and CDR2: KGHSH and LQKENI. The CDR3 loop spans 16 amino acids. V lost 6 bases and J lost 12, with 24 bases in between. In DNA, the CDR3 is TGTGCCAGCTCCCCCACAGCCCCTACACCGGATCGACCCCTCCACTTT. Translating gives CASSPTAPTPDRPLHF.

The chain uses TRBV21-1 and TRBJ2-6; TRBD1, the D gene given by the table, was not confirmed from the DNA. TRBV21-1 is given as a pseudogene. The CDR3 runs to 21 residues. The CDR3 reads CASSKEGTDLPSRSGANVLTF. The CDR3 nucleotides read TGTGCCAGCAGCAAAGAAGGGACAGACCTACCCTCCCGCTCTGGGGCCAACGTCCTGACTTTC.

This clone has a single count. The J gene is TRBJ2-7, the V gene TRBV19; the D gene is possibly TRBD1 (6 bases). This CDR3 is built from 14 residues. Trimming removed 5 bases from V and 3 bases from J, with 14 bases in between. Germline V gene data show CDR1 as LNHDA and CDR2 as SQIVND (reference sequence). DNA for the CDR3: TGTGCCAGTAGTGCTGACAGGAACAGCTACGAGCAGTACTTC. Translating it yields CASSADRNSYEQYF.

This chain uses TRBV5-1 with TRBJ2-5; D is unclear. Deletions cut 2 bases from V and 2 bases from J, with 10 bases between. CDR3 length: 14 amino acids. Germline values: CDR1 SGHRS, CDR2 YFSETQ. CDR3 nucleotide sequence: TGCGCCAGCAGCTTACAAACACAACAAGAGACCCAGTACTTC. Protein: CASSLQTQQETQYF.